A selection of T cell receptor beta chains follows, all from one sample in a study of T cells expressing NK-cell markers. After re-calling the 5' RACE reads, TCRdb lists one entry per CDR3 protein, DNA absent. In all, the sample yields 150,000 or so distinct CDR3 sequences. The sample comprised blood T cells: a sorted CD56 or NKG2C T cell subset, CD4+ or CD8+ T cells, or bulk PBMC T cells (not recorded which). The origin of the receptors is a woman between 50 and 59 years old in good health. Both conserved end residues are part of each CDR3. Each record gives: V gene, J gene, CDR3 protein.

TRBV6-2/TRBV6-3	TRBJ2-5	CASSYSQREGPETQYF
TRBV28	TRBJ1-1	CASSLDRLLTEAFF
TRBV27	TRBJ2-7	CASSLAPVGYEQYF
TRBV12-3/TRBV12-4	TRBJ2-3	CASSHSVADTQYF
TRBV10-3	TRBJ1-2	CAISELRGTDYGYTF
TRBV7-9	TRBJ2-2	CASSFWDNTGELFF
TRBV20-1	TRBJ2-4	CSARDPRMDIQYF
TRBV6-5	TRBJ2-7	CASSGASNGLGVYEQYF
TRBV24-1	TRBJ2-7	CATSEASGSPTYEQYF
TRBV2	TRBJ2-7	CASSILERLAEYEQYF
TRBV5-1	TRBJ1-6	CASSLTPQSSYNSPLHF
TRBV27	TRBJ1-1	CASNALGQLEAFF
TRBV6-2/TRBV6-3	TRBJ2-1	CASSLSGRYYNEQFF
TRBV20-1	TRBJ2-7	CSAMHVNSYEQYF
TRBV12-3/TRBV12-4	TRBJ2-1	CASSSAGTLNEQFF
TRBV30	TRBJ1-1	CAEDRGPDTEAFF
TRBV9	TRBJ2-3	CASSFWDSGGTDTQYF
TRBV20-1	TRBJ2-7	CSARDLLAGTYEQYF
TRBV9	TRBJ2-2	CASSAPHRGELFF
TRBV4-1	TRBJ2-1	CASSQDRSDEQFF
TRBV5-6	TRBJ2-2	CASSDYYRDSNTGELFF
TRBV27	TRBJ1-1	CASGRSVTEAFF
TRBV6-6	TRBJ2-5	CASSSIGQQETQYF
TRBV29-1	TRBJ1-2	CSVDGAEQVTF
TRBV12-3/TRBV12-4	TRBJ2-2	CASRLQGILDGELFF
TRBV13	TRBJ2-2	CASSGGTGATGELFF
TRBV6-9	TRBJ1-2	CATRSGAQDYGYTF
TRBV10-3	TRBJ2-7	CAISDSGQGPYEQYF
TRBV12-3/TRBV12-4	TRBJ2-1	CASSLNPSWNEQFF
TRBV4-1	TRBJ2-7	CASSQDWQVLYF
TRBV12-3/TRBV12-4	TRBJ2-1	CASSHGKGLAGPNEQFF
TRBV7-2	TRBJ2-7	CASSLAGGNYEQYF
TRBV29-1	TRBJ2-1	CSVDGTSGGGQGLKQFF
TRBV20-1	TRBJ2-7	CSARGITSGNYEQYF
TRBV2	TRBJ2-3	CASSVLEVDTQYF
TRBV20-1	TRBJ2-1	CSARSRGDIYNEQFF
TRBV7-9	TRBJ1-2	CASSGQDYGYTF
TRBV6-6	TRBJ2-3	CASSIYPQGDTQYF
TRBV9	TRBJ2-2	CASSVWGQGTGELFF
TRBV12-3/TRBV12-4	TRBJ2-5	CASCRADAETQYF
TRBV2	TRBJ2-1	CASSDLANNEQFF
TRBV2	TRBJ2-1	CASSGGAGEPRWEQFF
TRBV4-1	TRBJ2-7	CASSQGRDPSTYEQYF
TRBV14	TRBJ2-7	CASSPSDSRRGSYEQYF
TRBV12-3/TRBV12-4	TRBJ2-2	CASSWSGAGTGELFF